At least ten counts were recorded for the clone carrying this T cell receptor beta chain. The antigen is undetermined. This sample was included in a study of molecular identifiers for immune sequencing clone quantification. This CDR3 spans 14 amino acids. Germline V CDR1 and CDR2: MDHEN, SYDVKM. V trimming: 7 bases; J trimming: 3 bases; junction bases outside the gene matches: 5. Libraries of bulk TCR were made by previously described methods (with listed TCR primers). TCRdb ran MiXCR on the PCR reads and lists one entry per CDR3 protein. In the table there are about half a million distinct CDR3 sequences, around 23% of which are singletons. The study, taken as a whole, reports: Spiked Jurkat TCR RNA equivalent to one cell reportedly surfaced among some 1 million naive cells.

CD8+CD4-CCR7+CD45RA+ cells were sorted as naive CD8 T cells. Source material: naive CD8+ T cells from blood, with Jurkat cell RNA spiked in. Subset in this sample: FACS-sorted CD8+CD4-CCR7+CD45RA+ naive T cells. The chain carries TRBV28 and TRBJ1-5, with 8 bases aligning to TRBD1. The sequence was collected from a human donor in good health. Some libraries in this study had Jurkat cell RNA spiked in. CDR3 amino acids: CASKGQGYNQPQHF. CDR3 DNA sequence: TGTGCCAGCAAAGGACAGGGATACAATCAGCCCCAGCATTTT. Complete variable domain (other parts from reference TRBV28 and TRBJ1-5): DVKVTQSSRYLVKRTGEKVFLECVQDMDHENMFWYRQDPGLGLRLIYFSYDVKMKEKGDIPEGYSVSREKKERFSLILESASTNQTSMYLCASKGQGYNQPQHFGDGTRLSIL.